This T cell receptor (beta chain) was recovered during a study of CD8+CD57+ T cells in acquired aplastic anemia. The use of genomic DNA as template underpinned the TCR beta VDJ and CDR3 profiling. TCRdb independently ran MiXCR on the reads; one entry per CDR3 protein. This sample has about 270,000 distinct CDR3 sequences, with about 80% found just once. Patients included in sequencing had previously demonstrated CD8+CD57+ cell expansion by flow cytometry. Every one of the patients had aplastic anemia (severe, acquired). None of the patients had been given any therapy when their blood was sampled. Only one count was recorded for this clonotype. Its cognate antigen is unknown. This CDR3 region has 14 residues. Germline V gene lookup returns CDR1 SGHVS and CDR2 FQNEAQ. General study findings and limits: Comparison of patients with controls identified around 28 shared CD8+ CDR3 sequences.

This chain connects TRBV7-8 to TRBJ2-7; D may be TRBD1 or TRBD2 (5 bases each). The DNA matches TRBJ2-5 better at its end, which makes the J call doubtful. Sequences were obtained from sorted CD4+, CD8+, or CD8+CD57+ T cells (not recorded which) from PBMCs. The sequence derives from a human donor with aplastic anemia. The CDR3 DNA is TGTGCCAGCAGCTTACAGGGAGCGGCAGAGACCCAGTACTTC. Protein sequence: CASSLQGAAETQYF.